The 2 T cell receptor beta chains listed next were all sequenced from one sample in a study of PD-1 blockade in mismatch repair-deficient tumors. Profiled with immunoSEQ multiplex PCR; TCRdb holds only in-frame clones, not every one. The repertoire has some 97,000 clones, 70% to 85% of them found once; the top ten carry roughly 6.3%. The material sequenced was peripheral blood, taken approximately 36 weeks after starting pembrolizumab. The receptors were sampled from an adult with mismatch repair-deficient cancer.

This chain links TRBV5-1 with TRBJ2-3; 14 positions agree with TRBD2. With V trimmed by 3 bases and J by 2 bases, 11 bases remained unmatched. The CDR3 contains 19 residues. CDR1 and CDR2 from the germline V gene are SGHRS and YFSETQ. CDR3 amino acids: CASSSLTSGRAGPTDTQYF. CDR3 nucleotides: TGCGCCAGCAGCTCTTTGACTAGCGGGAGGGCCGGACCCACAGATACGCAGTATTTT.

The chain couples TRBV6-5 to TRBJ2-7, with D perhaps TRBD2 (5 bases). The CDR3 has 13 residues. The V end was cut by 0 bases, the J end by 6 bases, with 9 bases between. Germline assignment: CDR1 MNHEY and CDR2 SVGAGI. The CDR3 region has the DNA TGTGCCAGCAGTTACTCGAGTGGAGGCGAGCAGTACTTC. Amino acids: CASSYSSGGEQYF.